This is a list of T cell receptor beta chains from one sample in a study of cytomegalovirus exposure and HLA in healthy donors. Generated by immunoSEQ multiplex PCR, the TCRdb table keeps only in-frame clones and is missing some. Here the sample spans approximately 88,000 clones, almost 85% being singletons. The source material was PBMCs. The receptors shown here come from a woman younger than 30 in good health and CMV-seropositive. The CDR3 runs from the conserved cysteine through the conserved F or W. The order of the fields is D gene, J gene, clone size, V gene, CDR3 DNA, CDR3 protein. D genes are given only for firm matches. Clone sizes are given selectively: once, few, many, or a class where the clone is expanded.

>.|TRBJ2-6|.|TRBV7-6
TGTGCCAGCAGCAACAGTCTTTCGAGGGCCAACGTCCTGACTTTC
CASSNSLSRANVLTF
>TRBD1|TRBJ1-1|.|TRBV28
TGTGCCAGCACCCGACAGGGTACCAGGAACACTGAAGCTTTCTTT
CASTRQGTRNTEAFF
>.|TRBJ1-6|.|TRBV7-2
TGTGCCAGCAGCTTAGACAGTCCTGCCAATTCACCCCTCCACTTT
CASSLDSPANSPLHF
>.|TRBJ1-5|.|TRBV15
TGTGCCACCAGCAGAGATGGGCTCTATAGCAATCAGCCCCAGCATTTT
CATSRDGLYSNQPQHF
>.|TRBJ1-1|.|TRBV9
TGTGCCAGCAGCACACCCCCGACAGGGAACACTGAAGCTTTCTTT
CASSTPPTGNTEAFF
>.|TRBJ1-1|.|TRBV19
TGTGCCAGTGAGATTTTTGGGCTCACTGAAGCTTTCTTT
CASEIFGLTEAFF
>.|TRBJ1-6|.|TRBV7-9
TGTGCCAGCAGCCCCCTTGGCCAGGGATATAATTCACCCCTCCACTTT
CASSPLGQGYNSPLHF
>.|TRBJ2-6|.|TRBV28
TGTGCCAGCGCGAGCTCTGGGGCCAACGTCCTGACTTTC
CASASSGANVLTF
>.|TRBJ1-4|.|TRBV4-2
TGTGCCAGCAGCCAAGATCCACAGCGGAATGAAAAACTGTTTTTT
CASSQDPQRNEKLFF
>.|TRBJ2-1|few|TRBV6-4
TGTGCCAGCAGTGACGGGACTCAAGGCAATGAGCAGTTCTTC
CASSDGTQGNEQFF
>.|TRBJ2-3|.|TRBV5-1
TGCGCCAGCAGCCTGGGAAGGGGGAGCACAGATACGCAGTATTTT
CASSLGRGSTDTQYF
>.|TRBJ1-5|.|TRBV6-4
TGTGCGAACGGGACATGGAGCAATCAGCCCCAGCATTTT
CANGTWSNQPQHF
>TRBD1|TRBJ2-1|.|TRBV2
TGTGCCAGCAGTCCAACAGGGGGTGAGCAGTTCTTC
CASSPTGGEQFF
>.|TRBJ1-1|few|TRBV28
TGTGCCAGCAGCGTACCAGGGCTCACTGAAGCTTTCTTT
CASSVPGLTEAFF
>.|TRBJ1-4|.|TRBV28
TGTGCCAGCAGTTCCCCGGGTTCCTCGGAGGAAAAACTGTTTTTT
CASSSPGSSEEKLFF
>.|TRBJ2-5|once|TRBV30
TGTGCCTGGAGTCCGATTCGGGGTACCCAGTACTTC
CAWSPIRGTQYF
>TRBD2|TRBJ2-1|.|TRBV28
TGTGCCAGCAGTTTGGGAGCGGGACTAGCGGGGGACAATGAGCAGTTCTTC
CASSLGAGLAGDNEQFF
>.|TRBJ1-3|.|TRBV6-1
TGTGCCAGCAGTGGGGGCAGAACCGGGTCTGGAAACACCATATATTTT
CASSGGRTGSGNTIYF
>.|TRBJ1-2|.|TRBV9
TGTGCCAGCAGCCTCACGGGACAAGGCTCCTATGGCTACACCTTC
CASSLTGQGSYGYTF
>.|TRBJ2-7|.|TRBV5-6
TGTGCCAGCAGCCTGGCAGGGACTGACTACGAGCAGTACTTC
CASSLAGTDYEQYF
>TRBD1|TRBJ1-5|few|TRBV18
TGTGCCAGCTCATCAATGACAGGGGGTGCACAGCCCCAGCATTTT
CASSSMTGGAQPQHF
>.|TRBJ1-2|few|TRBV6-1
TGTGCCAGCAGTGAAGCGGTAAGGACAGCGGATGGCTACACCTTC
CASSEAVRTADGYTF
>.|TRBJ2-7|.|TRBV7-9
TGTGCCAGCAGCTTAGGGGCAGGGGAAACCTACGAGCAGTACTTC
CASSLGAGETYEQYF
>TRBD1|TRBJ2-3|once|TRBV5-6
TGTGCCAGCAGCTTGGGTACAGGGGACGGCACAGATACGCAGTATTTT
CASSLGTGDGTDTQYF
>.|TRBJ2-5|.|TRBV29-1
TGCAGCGTTGATGCCTATACCCAGTACTTC
CSVDAYTQYF
>TRBD2|TRBJ2-3|.|TRBV7-8
TGTGCCAGCCAGCGGGCCGGGGACTACACGGTGGATACGCAGTATTTT
CASQRAGDYTVDTQYF
>.|TRBJ2-7|.|TRBV30
TGTGCCTGGAGTCGGGGGACAGCCGCGTACTACGAGCAGTACTTC
CAWSRGTAAYYEQYF
>.|TRBJ2-7|few|TRBV9
TGTGCCAGCAGCCCCCCGGGACACCACTACGAGCAGTACTTC
CASSPPGHHYEQYF
>.|TRBJ2-2|once|TRBV28
TGTGCCAGCAGTTTATTAATCGGGGAGCTGTTTTTT
CASSLLIGELFF
>TRBD2|TRBJ2-3|.|TRBV2
TGTGCCAGCAGTCGACTAGCGGGGACCACAGATACGCAGTATTTT
CASSRLAGTTDTQYF
>TRBD2|TRBJ2-7|.|TRBV7-2
TGTGCCAGCAGCTTTGGCGGGGGGGTTTACGAGCAGTACTTC
CASSFGGGVYEQYF
>TRBD2|TRBJ2-5|once|TRBV6-5
TGTGCCAGCACAAGGGTCGGGGGGGCCCGAGAGACCCAGTACTTC
CASTRVGGARETQYF
>.|TRBJ1-4|.|TRBV10-2
TGCGCCAGCAGTGCGTTAGCGGGGGGTGCGGCTAATGAAAAACTGTTTTTT
CASSALAGGAANEKLFF
>.|TRBJ2-1|.|TRBV28
TGTGCCAGCAGTTTAAGGGGAGGTGAGCAGTTCTTC
CASSLRGGEQFF
>.|TRBJ2-3|.|TRBV5-1
TGCGCCAGCAGCTTGGAGCGGGTGGGCCCCCCGCAGTATTTT
CASSLERVGPPQYF
>.|TRBJ2-2|.|TRBV11-2
TGTGCCAGCAGCTTATTATCGGGGTCCGGGGAGCTGTTTTTT
CASSLLSGSGELFF
>.|TRBJ1-4|.|TRBV29-1
TGCAGCGTCGGGGGGGGGCCTAATGAAAAACTGTTTTTT
CSVGGGPNEKLFF
>TRBD1|TRBJ2-7|.|TRBV4-1
TGCGCCAGCAGCCAAAGGGACAGGGGGATAATGGAGCAGTACTTC
CASSQRDRGIMEQYF
>.|TRBJ1-2|.|TRBV6-1
TGTGCCAGCAATACCGCCGGGAATGGCTACACCTTC
CASNTAGNGYTF
>.|TRBJ2-3|.|TRBV18
TGTGCCAGCTCACCGGCGCAGGGTGGAGATACGCAGTATTTT
CASSPAQGGDTQYF
>TRBD1|TRBJ1-5|.|TRBV28
TGTGCCAGCAGTTTACGCAGGGGGCTATCAGATCAGCCCCAGCATTTT
CASSLRRGLSDQPQHF
>.|TRBJ1-1|.|TRBV5-1
TGCGCCAGCAGCTCGACAACAGGGACGTTTGAAGCTTTCTTT
CASSSTTGTFEAFF